The sequence of this T cell receptor (beta chain) was determined in a study of blood T cells in healthy people across ages. Study results and limitations: Long-lived donors carried more naive CD4+ cells and greater diversity than aged donors.

Investigators took around 10 milliliters of peripheral blood from every donor. Primed by a sample-barcoded 5' primer and a J-beta primer mix, a second PCR proceeded for roughly 7 to 11 cycles. From the 5' RACE reads, TCRdb called clonotypes with MiXCR, one entry per CDR3 protein. This table has hundreds of thousands of distinct CDR3 sequences, under 65% appearing once. This clonotype was recorded many times. Its antigen is not identified. The CDR3 length is 15 residues. The V and J ends lost 7 bases and 5 bases, in that order; junction bases with no gene match: 9. The germline V gene encodes CDR1 MDHEN and CDR2 SYDVKM.

The TCR was taken from a woman of 80 years or more in good health. Sequenced: blood. The chain couples TRBV28 to TRBJ2-5; 11 bases match TRBD2. In nucleotides, the CDR3 is TGTGCCAGCACCGCCAGACTAGCGGGAAAGGAGACCCAGTACTTC. Translating it yields CASTARLAGKETQYF.